The 23 T cell receptor beta chains in this list originate from one sample, sequenced in a study of CD8 T cells in ankylosing spondylitis. Study outcomes and limitations: What appeared characteristic of ankylosing spondylitis blood was a TCR beta motif of under 10 highly homologous variants.

Each CDR3 protein is one row after TCRdb ran MiXCR on the 5' RACE reads. This table holds 450,000 to 550,000 distinct CDR3 sequences, about 5.2% found once. Antigens of these TCRs are unknown. The sequencing sample was made of blood, either unsorted or a sorted T cell fraction (not recorded which). These receptors were collected from a male donor with ankylosing spondylitis.

The table lists this clonotype with many counts. CDR3 region: CSFNTNYEQYF. For the CDR3, the DNA is TGCAGCTTTAATACAAACTACGAGCAGTACTTC. V usage is TRBV29-1 and J usage is TRBJ2-7; D remains unclear. Germline lookup yields CDR1 SQVTM and CDR2 ANQGSEA. Deletions cut 8 bases from V and 3 bases from J, with 11 bases between. The CDR3 is 11 amino acids.

This rearrangement joins TRBV20-1 to TRBJ2-3; D is undetermined. V lost 3 bases and J lost 0, with 13 bases in between. Germline lookup yields CDR1 DFQATT and CDR2 SNEGSKA (reference sequence). The length of the CDR3 is 15 residues. The CDR3 sequence: CSASSSRASTDTQYF. The CDR3 DNA follows: TGCAGTGCTAGTTCCTCTAGAGCCAGCACAGATACGCAGTATTTT.

There are many counts of this clonotype. The chain has TRBV10-3 and TRBJ2-1; no clear D gene. The CDR3 has 17 residues. The V gene's germline CDR1 is ENHRY and CDR2 SYGVKD. V lost 4 bases and J lost 7, with 23 bases in between. The CDR3 protein is CAISGPLGTVVKNEQFF. DNA for the CDR3: TGTGCCATCAGTGGGCCCCTGGGTACAGTCGTAAAGAATGAGCAGTTCTTC.

This clonotype was picked up many times. V usage is TRBV20-1 and J usage is TRBJ2-7; a possible D gene is TRBD2 (6 bases). The ends were cut back, 2 bases at V and 2 bases at J, with 10 bases in the middle. The CDR3 spans 13 residues. Germline-derived CDR1 and CDR2 are DFQATT and SNEGSKA (reference sequence). The CDR3 sequence: CSARQGGTYEQYF. CDR3 bases: TGCAGTGCTAGACAGGGAGGAACCTACGAGCAGTACTTC.

There are many counts of this clonotype. The chain links TRBV7-9 to TRBJ2-2; D is unresolved. The germline V and J ends were trimmed by 5 bases and 4 bases, with 17 bases remaining between them. Germline CDR1 SEHNR, CDR2 FQNEAQ (reference sequence). The CDR3 is 16 amino acids. DNA for the CDR3: TGTGCCAGCAGCCCCCGGGTAGGGCAGATCACCGGGGAGCTGTTTTTT. It codes for CASSPRVGQITGELFF.

This clonotype was seen many times. The chain is built from TRBV20-1 and TRBJ2-4, with TRBD2 matching over 8 bases. There are 15 residues in the CDR3. Germline V CDR1 and CDR2: DFQATT, SNEGSKA (reference sequence). The V segment lost 4 bases and the J segment 13 bases; nucleotides outside the gene matches: 18. The CDR3 here is CSAIRTSSPLGVQYF. CDR3 bases: TGCAGTGCTATCCGGACTAGCTCTCCATTAGGGGTACAGTACTTC.

In its sample, this clonotype was seen many times. The chain links TRBV6-1 to TRBJ1-5; 7 nucleotides match TRBD1. V dropped 5 bases and J dropped 5; count of bases not matched to a gene: 9. This CDR3 is built from 15 residues. Per the germline V gene, CDR1 is MNHNS and CDR2 is SASEGT. The CDR3 here is CASSITGTVYQPQHF. In DNA, the CDR3 is TGTGCCAGCAGTATAACCGGGACAGTGTATCAGCCCCAGCATTTT.

This clonotype occurred many times. The chain carries TRBV4-2 and TRBJ2-1; 7 bases agree with TRBD2. The CDR3 spans 15 residues. In germline, CDR1 is LGHNA, CDR2 YNFKEQ. The V gene end was trimmed by 0 bases and the J gene end by 9 bases; junction bases not matched to a gene: 8. The DNA of the CDR3 is TGTGCCAGCAGCCAAGATTTTGCGGGAGAGGTTGAGCAGTTCTTC. This codes for CASSQDFAGEVEQFF.

V usage is TRBV20-1 and J usage is TRBJ1-5, with D unresolved. The germline V gene has CDR1 DFQATT and CDR2 SNEGSKA (reference sequence). Trimming took off 0 bases at V and 5 bases at J, with 11 bases between the two ends. This CDR3 is built from 14 residues. The CDR3 nucleotides read TGCAGTGCTAGAGAGTCGATTGATGATCAGCCCCAGCATTTT. Translation: CSARESIDDQPQHF.

This clonotype has at least ten counts. The CDR3 nucleotides read TGTGCCAGCAGCTTAAAGTCTAGCGGGGACAATGAGCAGTTCTTC. Its translation is CASSLKSSGDNEQFF. V gene TRBV11-1 combines with J gene TRBJ2-1, with 9 bases identical to TRBD2. Germline V gene sequence: CDR1 SGHAT, CDR2 FQDESV (reference sequence). The junction had 4 bases not matched to a gene; V was cut back by 2 bases and J by 5 bases. The CDR3 runs 15 residues.

This clonotype was seen many times. The CDR3 region is CASSSGTYEQYF. The DNA of the CDR3 is TGCGCCAGCAGCTCCGGGACCTACGAGCAGTACTTC. This sequence joins TRBV5-1 and TRBJ2-7; D might be TRBD2 (5 bases). With 3 bases removed from V and 2 bases from J, the gap between germline ends came to 6 bases. CDR3 length equals 12 residues. Germline V gene lookup returns CDR1 SGHRS and CDR2 YFSETQ.

Ten or more counts support this clonotype. V is TRBV6-2 or TRBV6-3 and J is TRBJ1-1; D remains unclear. Germline CDR1 reads MNHEY; CDR2 reads SVGEGT. The V gene lost 4 bases and the J gene lost 5 bases, with 11 bases spanning the gap. The CDR3 is 13 amino acids. The CDR3 here is CASSFLKRTEAFF. In DNA form, the CDR3 reads TGTGCCAGCAGTTTCCTCAAGAGGACTGAAGCTTTCTTT.

There are many counts of this clonotype. The rearrangement links TRBV20-1 to TRBJ1-1; D is unclear. V was clipped by 3 bases and J by 5 bases, with 10 bases between them. Germline loops: CDR1 DFQATT, CDR2 SNEGSKA (reference sequence). The CDR3 spans 12 residues. The CDR3: CSASDPWTEAFF. The CDR3 nucleotides are TGCAGTGCTAGCGACCCTTGGACTGAAGCTTTCTTT.

This clonotype has a count of ten or more. The rearrangement uses TRBV29-1 and TRBJ2-7; possibly TRBD1 for D (7 bases). Germline CDR1 reads SQVTM; CDR2 reads ANQGSEA. Deletions cut 6 bases from V and 5 bases from J, with 23 bases between. The CDR3 consists of 15 residues. The chain's CDR3 is CSVDQWGDSRHEQYF. The CDR3 DNA reads TGCAGCGTGGACCAGTGGGGGGACAGCCGCCACGAGCAGTACTTC.

There are a few counts of this clonotype. The chain uses TRBV28 and TRBJ2-5; perhaps D is TRBD1 or TRBD2 (5 bases each). Germline values: CDR1 MDHEN, CDR2 SYDVKM. The CDR3 is 15 residues long. The V end was cut by 5 bases, the J end by 2 bases, with 15 bases between. The CDR3 region is CASSTAGWEQETQYF. The CDR3 bases are TGTGCCAGCAGTACAGCAGGGTGGGAGCAAGAGACCCAGTACTTC.

This clonotype has ten or more counts. CDR3: CASSGFDSYGYTF. The CDR3, as DNA: TGTGCCAGCAGCGGCTTCGACAGCTATGGCTACACCTTC. The chain joins TRBV7-9 to TRBJ1-2; possibly TRBD1 for D (5 bases). The germline V gene encodes CDR1 SEHNR and CDR2 FQNEAQ (reference sequence). Deletions cut 5 bases from V and 4 bases from J, with 11 bases between. The CDR3 loop spans 13 amino acids.

There are many counts of this clonotype. The rearrangement uses TRBV27 and TRBJ1-2; D might be TRBD1 (5 bases). Trimming stripped 5 bases from V and 5 bases from J, with 15 bases between. The CDR3 runs to 14 residues. Germline assignment: CDR1 MNHEY and CDR2 SMNVEV (reference sequence). This chain's CDR3 is CASSGDRSGYGYTF. The CDR3 DNA reads as TGTGCCAGCAGTGGGGACCGAAGCGGGTATGGCTACACCTTC.

The sample holds many counts of this clonotype. The rearrangement joins TRBV2 to TRBJ2-3, with D tentatively TRBD1 or TRBD2 (5 bases each). Germline V gene lookup returns CDR1 SNHLY and CDR2 FYNNEI. The CDR3 consists of 14 residues. The V end lost 2 bases, the J end lost 8 bases, and 14 bases lay between the germline ends. CDR3 sequence (DNA): TGTGCCAGCAGTGAACCGGGGACCTATGCTACGCAGTATTTT. It encodes CASSEPGTYATQYF.

The sample holds a few counts of this clonotype. The chain combines TRBV4-1 with TRBJ2-7, with D unresolved. The length of the CDR3 is 17 residues. Germline CDR1 reads MGHRA; CDR2 reads YSYEKL. V was clipped by 1 base and J by 1 base, with 17 bases between them. DNA for the CDR3: TGCGCCAGCAGCCAAGCCCCTGCGAGCTCTACATCCTACGAGCAGTACTTC. This translates into CASSQAPASSTSYEQYF.

This clonotype has just a few counts. J is TRBJ2-1 and V is TRBV20-1; 9 nucleotides agree with TRBD2. Germline CDR1 is DFQATT and CDR2 is SNEGSKA (reference sequence). V shed 0 bases and J 8 bases; nucleotides not matched to a gene: 11. The CDR3 extends over 16 amino acids. The CDR3 bases are TGCAGTGCTAGAGATGCTCGGAGCGGGGGGTGGGATGAGCAGTTCTTC. Its protein is CSARDARSGGWDEQFF.

The chain has TRBV2 and TRBJ2-2, with 10 bases identical to TRBD2. The germline V gene encodes CDR1 SNHLY and CDR2 FYNNEI. Trimming removed 1 base from V and 5 bases from J; junction bases left unmatched: 1. This CDR3 region has 15 residues. CDR3 loop: CASSEGSGRTGELFF. Here the CDR3 DNA reads TGTGCCAGCAGTGAAGGTAGCGGGAGGACCGGGGAGCTGTTTTTT.

The sample holds many counts of this clonotype. V and J are TRBV10-3 and TRBJ2-3, with 9 bases lining up with TRBD1. Germline lookup yields CDR1 ENHRY and CDR2 SYGVKD. The CDR3 is made up of 15 amino acids. The V and J ends lost 7 bases and 2 bases, in that order; junction bases with no gene match: 7. In nucleotides, the CDR3 is TGTGCCATCAAACCGCGGGACAGGGACACAGATACGCAGTATTTT. As protein: CAIKPRDRDTDTQYF.

The chain joins TRBV5-1 to TRBJ2-3; unclear D gene. V gave up 3 bases and J gave up 0 bases, with 8 bases separating them. Per the germline V gene, CDR1 is SGHRS and CDR2 is YFSETQ. The CDR3 length is 14 residues. The CDR3 coding sequence is TGCGCCAGCAGCTATGGGTCTAGCACAGATACGCAGTATTTT. It is translated as CASSYGSSTDTQYF.